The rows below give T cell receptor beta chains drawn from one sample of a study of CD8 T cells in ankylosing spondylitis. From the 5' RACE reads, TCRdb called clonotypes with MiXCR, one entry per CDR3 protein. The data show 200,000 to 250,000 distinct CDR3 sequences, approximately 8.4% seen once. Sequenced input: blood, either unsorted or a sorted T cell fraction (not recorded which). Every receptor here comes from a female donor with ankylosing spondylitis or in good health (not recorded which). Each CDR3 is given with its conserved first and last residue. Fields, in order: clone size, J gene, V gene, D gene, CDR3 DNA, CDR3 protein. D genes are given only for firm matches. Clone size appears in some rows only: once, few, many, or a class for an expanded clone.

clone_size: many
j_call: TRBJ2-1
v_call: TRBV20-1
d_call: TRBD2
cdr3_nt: TGCAGTGCTAGAGATGAGGCGGGAGCGAGCTCCTACAATGAGCAGTTCTTC
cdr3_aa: CSARDEAGASSYNEQFF

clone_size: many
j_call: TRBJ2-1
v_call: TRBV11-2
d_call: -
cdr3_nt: TGTGCCAGCAGTATTTCTGGGCGGCTCCCTCCGTTCTTC
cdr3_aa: CASSISGRLPPFF

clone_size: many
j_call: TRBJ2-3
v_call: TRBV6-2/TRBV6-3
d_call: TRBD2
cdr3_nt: TGTGCCAGCAGTTACGTACTAGCGGGACACACAGATACGCAGTATTTT
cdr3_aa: CASSYVLAGHTDTQYF

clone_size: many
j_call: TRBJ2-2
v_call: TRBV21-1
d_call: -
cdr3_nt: TGTGCCAGCAGCAAGCTACTAGCGGGACTTCATATGAACACCGGGGAGCTGTTTTTT
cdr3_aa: CASSKLLAGLHMNTGELFF

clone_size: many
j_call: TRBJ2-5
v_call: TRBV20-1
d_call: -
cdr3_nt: TGCAGTGCCTCGGCGGAGACCCAGTACTTC
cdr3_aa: CSASAETQYF

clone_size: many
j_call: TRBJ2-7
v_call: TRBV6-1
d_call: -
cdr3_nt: TGTGCCAGCAGCCTCGGGGCGACCTACGAGCAGTACTTC
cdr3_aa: CASSLGATYEQYF

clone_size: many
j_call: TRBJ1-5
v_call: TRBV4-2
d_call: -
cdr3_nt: TGTGCCAGCAGCCAAAGTGACAGGCTCAATCAGCCCCAGCATTTT
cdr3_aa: CASSQSDRLNQPQHF

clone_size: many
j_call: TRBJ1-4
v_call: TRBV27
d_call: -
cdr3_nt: TGTGCCAGCAGAGCCCTGGGACCCCCTGAAAAACTGTTTTTT
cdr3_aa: CASRALGPPEKLFF

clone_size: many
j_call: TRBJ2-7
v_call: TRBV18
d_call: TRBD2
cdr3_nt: TGTGCCAGCTCACCTTCTAGCGGGACCTACGAGCAGTACTTC
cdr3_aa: CASSPSSGTYEQYF

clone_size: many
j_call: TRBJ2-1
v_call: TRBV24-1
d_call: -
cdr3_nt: TGTGCCACCAGTGATACCAACCTACCGGGGCAGTTCTTC
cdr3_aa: CATSDTNLPGQFF

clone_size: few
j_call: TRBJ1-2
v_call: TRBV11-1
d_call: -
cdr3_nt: TGTGCCAGCAGCTTGGAAGCCTCGGGCTACACCTTC
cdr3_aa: CASSLEASGYTF

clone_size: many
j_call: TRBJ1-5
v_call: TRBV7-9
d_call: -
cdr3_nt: TGTGCCAGCAGCCGGAGCGGGGGAGGCAATCAGCCCCAGCATTTT
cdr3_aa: CASSRSGGGNQPQHF

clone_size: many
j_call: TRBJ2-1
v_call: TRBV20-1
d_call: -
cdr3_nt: TGCAGTGCCAGTTCTACCGGACTCTACAATGAGCAGTTCTTC
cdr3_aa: CSASSTGLYNEQFF

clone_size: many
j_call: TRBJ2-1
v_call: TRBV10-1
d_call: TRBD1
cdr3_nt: TGCGCCAGCAGTGCCACAGGGGGCCGAGAGCAGTTCTTC
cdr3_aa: CASSATGGREQFF

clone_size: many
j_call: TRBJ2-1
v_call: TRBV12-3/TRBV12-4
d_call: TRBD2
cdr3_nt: TGTGCCAGCAGGACTAGCGGCTCCTACAATGAGCAGTTCTTC
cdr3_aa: CASRTSGSYNEQFF

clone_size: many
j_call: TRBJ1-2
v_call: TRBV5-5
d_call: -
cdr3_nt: TGTGCCAGCAGCTTTATCTTCTCTAACTATGGCTACACCTTC
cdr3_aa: CASSFIFSNYGYTF

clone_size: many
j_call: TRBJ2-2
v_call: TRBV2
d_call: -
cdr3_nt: TGTGCCAGCAGCGAGCTTTTGCGGGCCGGGGAGCTGTTTTTT
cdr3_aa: CASSELLRAGELFF

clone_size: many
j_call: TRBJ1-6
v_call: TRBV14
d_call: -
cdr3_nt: TGTGCCAGCAGCCAAGGACTACAGGCTAAACCCCTCCACTTT
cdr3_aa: CASSQGLQAKPLHF

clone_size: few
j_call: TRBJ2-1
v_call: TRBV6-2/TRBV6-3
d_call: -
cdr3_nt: TGTGCCAGCGATTCTAGGGGCCTCTACAATGAGCAGTTCTTC
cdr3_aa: CASDSRGLYNEQFF

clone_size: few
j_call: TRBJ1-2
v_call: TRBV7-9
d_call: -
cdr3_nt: TGTGCCAGCAGCTTAGTGGCAAAGAGAATCTATGGCTACACCTTC
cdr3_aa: CASSLVAKRIYGYTF

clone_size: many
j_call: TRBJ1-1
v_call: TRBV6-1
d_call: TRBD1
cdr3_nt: TGTGCCAGCACCGGAGGGGGCTACACTGAAGCTTTCTTT
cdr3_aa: CASTGGGYTEAFF

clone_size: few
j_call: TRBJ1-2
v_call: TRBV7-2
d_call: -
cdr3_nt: TGTGCCAGCAGCGAAACCTGGGGCTATGGCTACACCTTC
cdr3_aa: CASSETWGYGYTF

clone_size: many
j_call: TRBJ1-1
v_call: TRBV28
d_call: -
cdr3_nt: TGTGCCAGCAATTCGATGAACACTGAAGCTTTCTTT
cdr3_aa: CASNSMNTEAFF

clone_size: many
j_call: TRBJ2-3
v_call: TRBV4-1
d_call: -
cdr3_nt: TGCGCCAGCAGCGGGCCGCAGGCAGATACGCAGTATTTT
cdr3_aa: CASSGPQADTQYF

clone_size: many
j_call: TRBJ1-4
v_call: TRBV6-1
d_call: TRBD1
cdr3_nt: TGTGCCAGCAGGGCCCGGGACAGGGCTAATGAAAAACTGTTTTTT
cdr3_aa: CASRARDRANEKLFF

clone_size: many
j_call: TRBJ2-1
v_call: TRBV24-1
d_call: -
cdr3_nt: TGTGCCACCAGTGACCCGACTAGCTACAATGAGCAGTTCTTC
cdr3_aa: CATSDPTSYNEQFF

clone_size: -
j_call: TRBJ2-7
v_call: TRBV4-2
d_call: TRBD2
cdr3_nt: TGTGCCAGCAGCCCCGGGCCTAGCGGCTACGAGCAGTACTTC
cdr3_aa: CASSPGPSGYEQYF

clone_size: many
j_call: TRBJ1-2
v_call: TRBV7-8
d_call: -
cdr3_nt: TGTGCCAGCAGTCTGGGGAGGTCTAACTATGGCTACACCTTC
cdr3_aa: CASSLGRSNYGYTF

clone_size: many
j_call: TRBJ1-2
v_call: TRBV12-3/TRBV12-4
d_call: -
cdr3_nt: TGTGCCAGCAGTTCCAGGGAGGGCTACACCTTC
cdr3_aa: CASSSREGYTF

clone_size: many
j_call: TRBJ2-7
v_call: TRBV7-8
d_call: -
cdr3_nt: TGTGCCAGCAGCCCCTTGAGTGGGGACTACGAGCAGTACTTC
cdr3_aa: CASSPLSGDYEQYF

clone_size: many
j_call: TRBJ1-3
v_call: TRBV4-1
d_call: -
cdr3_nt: TGCGCCAGCAGCCAAGTCGGCGGACCTGGAAACACCATATATTTT
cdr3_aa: CASSQVGGPGNTIYF

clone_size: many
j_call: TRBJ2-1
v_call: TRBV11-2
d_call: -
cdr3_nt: TGTGCCAGCAGCTTAGAGGCCTTTCTGAGCTCCTACAATGAGCAGTTCTTC
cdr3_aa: CASSLEAFLSSYNEQFF

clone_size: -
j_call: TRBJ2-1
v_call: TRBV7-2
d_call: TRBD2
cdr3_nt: TGTGCCAGCAGCTCCTCCAGCGGGAGTCCCCCCAATGAGCAGTTCTTC
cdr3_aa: CASSSSSGSPPNEQFF

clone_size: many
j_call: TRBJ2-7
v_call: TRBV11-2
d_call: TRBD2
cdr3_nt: TGTGCCAGCAGCAAACAGGCTAGCGGCTACGAGCAGTACTTC
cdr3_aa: CASSKQASGYEQYF

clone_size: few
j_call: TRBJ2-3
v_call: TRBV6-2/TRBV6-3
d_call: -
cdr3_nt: TGTGCCAGCAGGGAGGGGCCAGATACGCAGTATTTT
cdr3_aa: CASREGPDTQYF

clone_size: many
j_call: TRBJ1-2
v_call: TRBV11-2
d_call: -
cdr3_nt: TGTGCCAGCAGCTCCCAACAGGGCTACTATGGCTACACCTTC
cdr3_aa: CASSSQQGYYGYTF

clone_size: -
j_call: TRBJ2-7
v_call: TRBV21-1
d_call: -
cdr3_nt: TGTGCCAGCCTCATTGGACCCTACGAGCAGTACTTC
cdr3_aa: CASLIGPYEQYF

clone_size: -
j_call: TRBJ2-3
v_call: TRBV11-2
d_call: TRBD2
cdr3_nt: TGTGCCAGCAGCCGAGAGCGGGAGAGTTGGCAGTATTTT
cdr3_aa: CASSRERESWQYF

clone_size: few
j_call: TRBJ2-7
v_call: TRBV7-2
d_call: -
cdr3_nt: TGTGCCAGCAGCTGGCCGGGACTGGCTTACGAGCAGTACTTC
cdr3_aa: CASSWPGLAYEQYF

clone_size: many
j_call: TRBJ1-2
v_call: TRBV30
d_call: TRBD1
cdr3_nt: TGTGCCTGTGATCCACAGGGGACATATGGCTACACCTTC
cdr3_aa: CACDPQGTYGYTF

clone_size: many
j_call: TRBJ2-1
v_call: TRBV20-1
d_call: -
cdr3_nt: TGCAGTGCCAGACTAGTAGATGCCAATGAGCAGTTCTTC
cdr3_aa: CSARLVDANEQFF

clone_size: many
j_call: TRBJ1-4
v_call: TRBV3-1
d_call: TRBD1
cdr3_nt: TGTGCCAGCAGTACGAGGACAGGCTCGGTAGAAAAACTGTTTTTT
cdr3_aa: CASSTRTGSVEKLFF

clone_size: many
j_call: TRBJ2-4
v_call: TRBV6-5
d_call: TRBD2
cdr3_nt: TGTGCCAGCAGTTACCTCGCTAGCGGGATTTCCGCCGGGCAAAACATTCAGTACTTC
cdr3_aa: CASSYLASGISAGQNIQYF

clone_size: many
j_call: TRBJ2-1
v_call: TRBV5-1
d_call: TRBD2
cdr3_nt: TGCGCCAGCAGCTCACACAGGACGGGCGCTAGCGGGAGCAATGAGCAGTTCTTC
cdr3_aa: CASSSHRTGASGSNEQFF

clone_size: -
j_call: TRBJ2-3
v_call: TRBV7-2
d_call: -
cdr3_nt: TGTGCCAGCAGCTTCCGGCGGGCTAGCACAGATACGCAGTATTTT
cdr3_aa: CASSFRRASTDTQYF